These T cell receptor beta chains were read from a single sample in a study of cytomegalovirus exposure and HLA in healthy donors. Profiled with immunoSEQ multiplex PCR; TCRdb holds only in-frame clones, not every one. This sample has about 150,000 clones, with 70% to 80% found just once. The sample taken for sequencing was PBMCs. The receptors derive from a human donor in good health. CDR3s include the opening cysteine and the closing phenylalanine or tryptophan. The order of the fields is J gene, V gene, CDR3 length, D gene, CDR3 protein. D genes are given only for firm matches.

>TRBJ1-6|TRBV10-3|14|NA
CAISEDISSSPLHF
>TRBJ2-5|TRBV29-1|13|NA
CSVRGQYQETQYF
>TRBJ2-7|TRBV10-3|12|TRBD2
CAARGVLYEQYF
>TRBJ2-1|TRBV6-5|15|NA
CASSYAGTIYNEQFF
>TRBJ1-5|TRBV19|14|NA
CASQAGGGNQPQHF
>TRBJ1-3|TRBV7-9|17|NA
CASSFNTGMFSGNTIYF
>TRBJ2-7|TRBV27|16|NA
CASSCPGTPISYEQYF
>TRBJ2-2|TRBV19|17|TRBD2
CASSDLAGALRTGELFF
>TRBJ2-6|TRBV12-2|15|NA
CASRLGGFGANVLTF
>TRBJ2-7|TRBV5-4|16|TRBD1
CASSSPGQGFSYEQYF
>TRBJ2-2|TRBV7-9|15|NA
CASSFRAGYTGELFF
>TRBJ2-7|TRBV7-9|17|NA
CASSQVLSGPNSYEQYF
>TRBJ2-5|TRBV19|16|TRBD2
CASSPLAGERGETQYF
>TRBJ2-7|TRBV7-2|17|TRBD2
CASSLRGGIFEGYEQYF
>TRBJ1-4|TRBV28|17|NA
CASSRRRGWATNEKLFF
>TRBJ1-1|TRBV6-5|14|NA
CASSYRSPNTEAFF
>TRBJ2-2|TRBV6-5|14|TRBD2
CASRSSGATGELFF
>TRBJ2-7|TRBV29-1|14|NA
CSVEGQGSRGEQYF
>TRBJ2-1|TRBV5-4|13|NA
CASSTTGFHEQFF
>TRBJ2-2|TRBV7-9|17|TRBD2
CASSFTGTSGGAGELFF
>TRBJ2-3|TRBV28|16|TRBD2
CASRTSGSAGTDTQYF
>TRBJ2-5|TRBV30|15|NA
CAWTLARDIGETQYF
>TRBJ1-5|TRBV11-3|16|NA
CASSLRRRGADQPQHF
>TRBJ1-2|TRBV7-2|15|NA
CASRPGGGENYGYTF
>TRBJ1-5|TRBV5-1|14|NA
CASSLGGTDQPQHF